The 4 T cell receptor beta chains presented below share a single source sample, sequenced in a study of cytomegalovirus exposure and HLA in healthy donors. The PCR employed 60 Vbeta primers together with 13 Jbeta primers. Sequencing was performed with immunoSEQ multiplex PCR; in TCRdb, only in-frame clones are kept and a portion is missing. The profile shows about 50,000 clones, 60% to 75% of them singletons. Sequencing used PBMCs. These receptors were taken from a woman aged 45 to 65 in good health and CMV-seronegative.

This sequence joins TRBV5-1 and TRBJ2-5, with a weak D call TRBD1 (5 bases). The CDR3 is 15 amino acids. V shed 4 bases and J shed 4 bases, with 17 bases lying between them. From germline, CDR1 is SGHRS and CDR2 YFSETQ. DNA of the CDR3: TGCGCCAGCAGCAATGGGGTGGGGCAAGGAGAGACCCAGTACTTC. This sequence encodes CASSNGVGQGETQYF.

V is TRBV6-1 and J is TRBJ1-4; TRBD1 is a possible D gene (5 bases). Germline assignment: CDR1 MNHNS and CDR2 SASEGT. V shed 7 bases and J shed 6 bases, with 18 bases lying between them. This CDR3 region has 15 residues. CDR3 residues: CASNPTRGGDEKLFF. The CDR3 DNA reads TGTGCCAGCAACCCAACGAGGGGCGGGGATGAAAAACTGTTTTTT.

The chain joins TRBV11-2 to TRBJ2-3; D might be TRBD1 (5 bases). V was cut by 1 base and J by 2 bases, with 13 bases left in between. CDR1 and CDR2 (germline): SGHAT, FQNNGV. The CDR3 sequence is 16 residues long. CDR3 amino acids: CASSLAGTGNTDTQYF. The CDR3 DNA follows: TGTGCCAGCAGCTTAGCCGGAACAGGTAACACAGATACGCAGTATTTT. The full variable domain, rest sourced from reference TRBV11-2 and TRBJ2-3, is EAGVAQSPRYKIIEKRQSVAFWCNPISGHATLYWYQQILGQGPKLLIQFQNNGVVDDSQLPKDRFSAERLKGVDSTLKIQPAKLEDSAVYLCASSLAGTGNTDTQYFGPGTRLTVL.

The V gene is TRBV30, the J gene TRBJ2-5, with a tentative D call TRBD2 (5 bases). This CDR3 spans 13 amino acids. CDR1 GTSNPN and CDR2 SVGIG come from the germline V gene (reference sequence). V was pared by 0 bases and J by 5 bases, with 10 bases between. CDR3 residues: CAWSVGDWETQYF. The CDR3, as DNA: TGTGCCTGGAGTGTGGGAGATTGGGAGACCCAGTACTTC.